These T cell receptor beta chains were read from a single sample in a study of blood T cell repertoires in COVID-19. Measured with immunoSEQ multiplex PCR; TCRdb has only the in-frame clones, and not every one. The repertoire consists of 130,000 to 150,000 clones, with 80% to 90% occurring once and the leading ten covering about 2.8%. The specimen was peripheral blood. Every receptor here comes from a human donor with acute or convalescent COVID-19. The donor label of this sample is uncertain. Each CDR3 is given with its conserved first and last residue. A D gene is named only where the DNA matches it firmly. A row's size may be missing; if present it is once, few, many or a size class.

abundance	v_gene	j_gene	d_gene	CDR3nt	CDR3aa
-	TRBV7-2	TRBJ2-7	-	TGTGCCAGCAGTTTTGCGGGGGCTGATGAGCAGTACTTC	CASSFAGADEQYF
-	TRBV18	TRBJ2-7	-	TGTGCCAGCTCACCACCGGGCGGGGCCTACGAGCAGTACTTC	CASSPPGGAYEQYF
-	TRBV28	TRBJ2-3	TRBD2	TGTGCCAGCACCCTTAGCGGGAGGGCCCCAGATACGCAGTATTTT	CASTLSGRAPDTQYF
once	TRBV11-3	TRBJ1-1	-	TGTGCCAGCAGCTTAGATCTGAGCACTGAAGCTTTCTTT	CASSLDLSTEAFF
-	TRBV6-5	TRBJ1-6	TRBD1	TGTGCCAGCAGTTACTCGAGGTCGACAGGGGGATCACCCCTCCACTTT	CASSYSRSTGGSPLHF
few	TRBV28	TRBJ1-1	-	TGTGCCAGCAGTTTACTGGGCCGGGAGGGCACTGAAGCTTTCTTT	CASSLLGREGTEAFF
once	TRBV5-4	TRBJ1-2	-	TGTGCCAGCAGCCCGGCGAGCAGGAACTATGGCTACACCTTC	CASSPASRNYGYTF
once	TRBV11-2	TRBJ1-1	-	TGTGCCAGCAGCTTACATAACAGTGAAGCTTTCTTT	CASSLHNSEAFF
few	TRBV5-4	TRBJ2-7	TRBD2	TGTGCCAGCAGCTTGGCTGGGACTAGCGGGCCGCTCTACGAGCAGTACTTC	CASSLAGTSGPLYEQYF
-	TRBV6-2/TRBV6-3	TRBJ1-2	TRBD1	TGTGCCAGCAGTTACTCGAGAGGGGGCGGCTACACCTTC	CASSYSRGGGYTF
-	TRBV7-8	TRBJ1-5	-	TGTGCCAGCAGCCGCGCGGCTCGCAATCAGCCCCAGCATTTT	CASSRAARNQPQHF
-	TRBV5-1	TRBJ2-3	-	TGCGCCAGCAGCTCAAACACAGATACGCAGTATTTT	CASSSNTDTQYF
-	TRBV24-1	TRBJ1-2	-	TGTGCCACCAGTAGCCGGGAATCTAACTATGGCTACACCTTC	CATSSRESNYGYTF
-	TRBV19	TRBJ1-2	-	TGTGCCAGTAGTATGGGGGGGAACTATGGCTACACCTTC	CASSMGGNYGYTF
-	TRBV5-1	TRBJ1-1	-	TGCGCCAGCAGCTTTCAAGGGGCCCTTGAAGCTTTCTTT	CASSFQGALEAFF
-	TRBV7-2	TRBJ2-3	TRBD2	TGTGCCAGCAGCCCCGGGCCCACTAGCGGGGGGGCATCCGATACGCAGTATTTT	CASSPGPTSGGASDTQYF
-	TRBV5-1	TRBJ2-1	-	TGCGCCAGCAGCGGGGAGGACTACAATGAGCAGTTCTTC	CASSGEDYNEQFF
-	TRBV5-1	TRBJ1-1	-	TGCGCCAGCAGCTTGGCCACTAGGAGCACTGAAGCTTTCTTT	CASSLATRSTEAFF
few	TRBV24-1	TRBJ1-2	TRBD1	TGTGCCACCAGTGATTCCAGGGGGCATAGAGGCTACACCTTC	CATSDSRGHRGYTF
-	TRBV29-1	TRBJ1-3	-	TGCAGCGTTGTTACTAACTCTGGAAACACCATATATTTT	CSVVTNSGNTIYF
few	TRBV19	TRBJ1-2	-	TGTGCCAGTAGTACAACAGGGTTCGATGGCTACACCTTC	CASSTTGFDGYTF
-	TRBV6-1	TRBJ2-7	-	TGTGCCAGCAGTGAAAACGCAGGGAAGGCCTACGAGCAGTACTTC	CASSENAGKAYEQYF
-	TRBV20-1	TRBJ1-3	-	TGCAGTGCTAGTGGGGCTACCTCTGGAAACACCATATATTTT	CSASGATSGNTIYF
-	TRBV30	TRBJ2-2	-	TGTGCCTGGAGACAGGGCTTCACCGGGGAGCTGTTTTTT	CAWRQGFTGELFF
-	TRBV6-1	TRBJ1-5	-	TGTGCCAGCAGTGAATTACAGGGCGGCCAGCCCCAGCATTTT	CASSELQGGQPQHF
-	TRBV5-5	TRBJ1-2	-	TGTGCCAGCAGCAACCAGGGGATAAGCGGCTACACCTTC	CASSNQGISGYTF
few	TRBV7-9	TRBJ1-4	-	TGTGCCAGCAGCTTCGACAGTGCCTATGAAAAACTGTTTTTT	CASSFDSAYEKLFF
-	TRBV30	TRBJ1-2	TRBD1	TGTGCCTGGAGTCCGGACAGGGACTATGGCTACACCTTC	CAWSPDRDYGYTF
few	TRBV11-1	TRBJ1-4	-	TGTGCCAGCAGCCCCGGACTGAATCCAACTAATGAAAAACTGTTTTTT	CASSPGLNPTNEKLFF
-	TRBV3-1/TRBV3-2	TRBJ1-2	-	TGTGCCAGCAGCCAAGGGATAGGGAGCGGGTATGGCTACACCTTC	CASSQGIGSGYGYTF
-	TRBV7-3	TRBJ2-1	-	TGTGCCAGCAGCTTAAAAGGCGGGGGCCGCGTTGATGAGCAGTTCTTC	CASSLKGGGRVDEQFF
-	TRBV24-1	TRBJ2-1	TRBD1	TGTGCCACCAGTGATTTGCCCCGGGACAGGGGGCGAGATGAGCAGTTCTTC	CATSDLPRDRGRDEQFF
-	TRBV7-9	TRBJ2-2	TRBD2	TGTGCCAGCAGCCCAAAAGGGACTAGCGGCACCGGGGAGCTGTTTTTT	CASSPKGTSGTGELFF
-	TRBV6-2/TRBV6-3	TRBJ2-5	TRBD2	TGTGCCAGCAGTCTTCGACTAGCGGCCCAAGAGACCCAGTACTTC	CASSLRLAAQETQYF
-	TRBV19	TRBJ2-1	-	TGTGCCAGTAGACCACAGGGCATTTCAAGAAACAATGAGCAGTTCTTC	CASRPQGISRNNEQFF
-	TRBV15	TRBJ1-5	TRBD1	TGTGCCACCAGCAGCCTAATACAGGGGGCAGGGGGGCAGCCCCAGCATTTT	CATSSLIQGAGGQPQHF
-	TRBV7-2	TRBJ1-5	-	TGTGCCAGCAGCTCGATAGAAGGCAATCAGCCCCAGCATTTT	CASSSIEGNQPQHF
-	TRBV6-1	TRBJ2-5	TRBD2	TGTGCCAGCAGTGGGACTAGCGGGTCCCCCCTTGGGGCCCAGTACTTC	CASSGTSGSPLGAQYF
-	TRBV7-8	TRBJ2-5	-	TGTGCCAGCAGCTTTCAGGAGGGCCTATTAGAGACCCAGTACTTC	CASSFQEGLLETQYF
-	TRBV27	TRBJ2-1	TRBD2	TGTGCCAGCAGTTCCGGGGGGGCGGGGGTCAATGAGCAGTTCTTC	CASSSGGAGVNEQFF
-	TRBV6-2/TRBV6-3	TRBJ1-5	-	TGTGCCAGCAGTCAGGCGTCCCATAGCAATCAGCCCCAGCATTTT	CASSQASHSNQPQHF
-	TRBV7-2	TRBJ2-1	-	TGTGCCAGCGAGGGGGGGAGGAGAGGCAATGAGCAGTTCTTC	CASEGGRRGNEQFF
-	TRBV7-2	TRBJ2-5	-	TGTGCCAGCAGCCCCACGGCGGCAGAGACCCAGTACTTC	CASSPTAAETQYF
-	TRBV7-2	TRBJ1-5	-	TGTGCCAGCAGCCCGAGTTTCCGGTTAGGGGCCGTTGTTCAGCCCCAGCATTTT	CASSPSFRLGAVVQPQHF